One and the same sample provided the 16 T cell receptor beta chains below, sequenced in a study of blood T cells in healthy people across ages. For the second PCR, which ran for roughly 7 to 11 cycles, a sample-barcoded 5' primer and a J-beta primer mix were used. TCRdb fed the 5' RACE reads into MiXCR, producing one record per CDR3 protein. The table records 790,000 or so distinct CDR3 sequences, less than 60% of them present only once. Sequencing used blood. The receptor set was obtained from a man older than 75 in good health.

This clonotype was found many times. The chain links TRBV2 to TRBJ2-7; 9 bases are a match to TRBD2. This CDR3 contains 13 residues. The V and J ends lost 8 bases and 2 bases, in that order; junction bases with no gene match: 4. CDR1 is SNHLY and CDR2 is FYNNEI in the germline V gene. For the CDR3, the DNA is TGTGCCAGCGCTGCGGGAGGGGCCTACGAGCAGTACTTC. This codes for CASAAGGAYEQYF.

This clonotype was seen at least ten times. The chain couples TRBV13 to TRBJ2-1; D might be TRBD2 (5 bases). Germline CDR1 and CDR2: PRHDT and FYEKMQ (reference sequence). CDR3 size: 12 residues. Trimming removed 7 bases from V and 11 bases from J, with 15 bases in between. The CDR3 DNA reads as TGTGCCAGCACTATTATAGGGAGTCAGCAGTTCTTC. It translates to CASTIIGSQQFF.

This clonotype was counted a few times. CDR3 amino acids: CASSSQRGANNEQFF. The CDR3 coding sequence is TGTGCCAGCAGCTCCCAACGGGGAGCGAACAATGAGCAGTTCTTC. The gene calls are TRBV7-2 and TRBJ2-1, with D perhaps matching TRBD2 (5 bases). CDR3 length equals 15 residues. The germline V and J ends were trimmed by 4 bases and 5 bases, with 15 bases remaining between them. Germline CDR1 is SGHTA and CDR2 is FQGNSA.

CDR3 sequence (DNA): TGTGCCAGCACGCTACCGGTGGCTAGCAAGAGGGCAGATACGCAGTATTTT. It yields the protein CASTLPVASKRADTQYF. V and J are TRBV2 and TRBJ2-3; tentative D call: TRBD2 (5 bases). Trimming removed 7 bases at V and 4 bases at J, with 24 bases between. The CDR3 spans 17 residues. Germline CDR1 reads SNHLY; CDR2 reads FYNNEI.

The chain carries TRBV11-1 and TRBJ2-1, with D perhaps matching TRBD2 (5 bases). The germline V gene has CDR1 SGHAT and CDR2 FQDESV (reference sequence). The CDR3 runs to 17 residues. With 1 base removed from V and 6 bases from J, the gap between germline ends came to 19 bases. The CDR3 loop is CASSLVSSPKFGNEQFF. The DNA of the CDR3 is TGTGCCAGCAGCTTAGTTTCTAGCCCCAAGTTTGGCAATGAGCAGTTCTTC.

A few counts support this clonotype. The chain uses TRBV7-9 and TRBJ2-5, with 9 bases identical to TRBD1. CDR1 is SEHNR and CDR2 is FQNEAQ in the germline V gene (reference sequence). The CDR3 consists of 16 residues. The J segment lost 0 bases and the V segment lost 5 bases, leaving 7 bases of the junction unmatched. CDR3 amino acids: CASSAEGQGHQETQYF. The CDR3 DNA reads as TGTGCCAGCAGCGCGGAGGGACAGGGCCACCAAGAGACCCAGTACTTC.

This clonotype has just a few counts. The CDR3 loop is CASSANRARLRQPQHF. CDR3 nucleotide sequence: TGTGCCAGCAGTGCTAACAGGGCCCGACTGAGGCAGCCCCAGCATTTT. The chain joins TRBV6-1 to TRBJ1-5; weak D call: TRBD1 (6 bases). Trimming pared 4 bases from V and 7 bases from J, leaving 20 bases between. The CDR3 is 16 amino acids. CDR1 MNHNS and CDR2 SASEGT come from the germline V gene.

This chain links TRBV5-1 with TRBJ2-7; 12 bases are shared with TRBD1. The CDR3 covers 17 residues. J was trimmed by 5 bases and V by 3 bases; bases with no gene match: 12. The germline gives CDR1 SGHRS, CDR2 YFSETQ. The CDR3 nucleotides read TGCGCCAGCAGCTGGACCGGGACAGGGGGCTTCGGGGACGAGCAGTACTTC. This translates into CASSWTGTGGFGDEQYF.

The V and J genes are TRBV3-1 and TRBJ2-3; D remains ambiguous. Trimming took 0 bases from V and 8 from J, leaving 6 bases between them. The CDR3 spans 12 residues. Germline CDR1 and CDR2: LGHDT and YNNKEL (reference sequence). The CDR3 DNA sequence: TGTGCCAGCAGCCAAGACTTGACTACGCAGTATTTT. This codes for CASSQDLTTQYF.

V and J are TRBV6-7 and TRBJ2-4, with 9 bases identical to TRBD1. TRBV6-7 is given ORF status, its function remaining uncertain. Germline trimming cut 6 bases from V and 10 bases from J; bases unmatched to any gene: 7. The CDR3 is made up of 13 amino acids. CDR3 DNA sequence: TGTGCCAGCAGCCGCGGGACAGGGCATATTCAGTACTTC. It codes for CASSRGTGHIQYF.

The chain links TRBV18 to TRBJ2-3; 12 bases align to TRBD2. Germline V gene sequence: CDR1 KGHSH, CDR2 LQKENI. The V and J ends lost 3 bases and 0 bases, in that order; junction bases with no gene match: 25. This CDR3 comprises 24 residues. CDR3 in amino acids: CASSPSGVGGRDATSGRSTDTQYF. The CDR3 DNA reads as TGTGCCAGCTCACCCAGCGGTGTTGGGGGGCGAGATGCGACTAGCGGGAGAAGCACAGATACGCAGTATTTT.

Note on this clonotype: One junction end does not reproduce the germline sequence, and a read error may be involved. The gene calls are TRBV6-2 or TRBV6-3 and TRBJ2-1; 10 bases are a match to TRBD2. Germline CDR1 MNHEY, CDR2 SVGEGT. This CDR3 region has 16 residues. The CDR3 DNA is TGCGCCAGCAGTTCATCTAGCGGGAGTAGGGACAATGAGCAGTTCTTC. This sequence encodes CASSSSSGSRDNEQFF.

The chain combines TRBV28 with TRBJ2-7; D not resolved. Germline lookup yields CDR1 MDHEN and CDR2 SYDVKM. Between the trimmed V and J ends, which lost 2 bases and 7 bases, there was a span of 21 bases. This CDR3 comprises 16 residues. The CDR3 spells CASSLRTGRPSTEQYF. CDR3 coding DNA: TGTGCCAGCAGTTTACGGACCGGGCGCCCCTCTACGGAGCAGTACTTC.

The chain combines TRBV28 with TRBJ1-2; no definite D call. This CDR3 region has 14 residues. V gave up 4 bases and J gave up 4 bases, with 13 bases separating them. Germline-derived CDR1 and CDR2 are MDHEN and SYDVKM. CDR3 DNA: TGTGCCAGCAGTTCTGAGGTCACGATCTATGGCTACACCTTC. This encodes CASSSEVTIYGYTF.

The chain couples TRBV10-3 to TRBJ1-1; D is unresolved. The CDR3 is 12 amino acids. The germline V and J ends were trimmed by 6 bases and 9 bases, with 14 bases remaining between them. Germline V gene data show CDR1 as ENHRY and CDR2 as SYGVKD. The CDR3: CAISAQQTQAFF. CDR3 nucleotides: TGTGCCATCAGCGCCCAGCAGACTCAAGCTTTCTTT.

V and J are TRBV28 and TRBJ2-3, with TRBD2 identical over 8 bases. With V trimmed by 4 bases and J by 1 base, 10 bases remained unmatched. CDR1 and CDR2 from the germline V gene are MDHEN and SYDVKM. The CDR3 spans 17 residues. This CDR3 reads CASSSPGGAGGTDTQYF. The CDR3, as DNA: TGTGCCAGCAGTTCCCCCGGGGGGGCAGGTGGCACAGATACGCAGTATTTT.